This TCR beta chain was sequenced during a study of blood T cell repertoires in COVID-19. At the level of the study: The cDNA or gDNA used as material had been derived from T cells, B-cell-depleted T cells, or PBMCs.

Clones were read by immunoSEQ multiplex PCR, and TCRdb kept only the in-frame ones, dropping some. In the table there are 95,000 to 120,000 clones, approximately 84% of which are singletons. Material: peripheral blood. The TCR was taken from a woman between 40 and 50 years old with acute or convalescent COVID-19.

This CDR3 reads CASSYRLAGGPILSSDEQFF. CDR3 bases: TGTGCCAGCAGCTACCGACTAGCGGGGGGGCCGATTCTTTCAAGCGATGAGCAGTTCTTC. The chain recombines TRBV7-6 with TRBJ2-1, with TRBD2 matching 14 bases. From germline, CDR1 is SGHVS and CDR2 FNYEAQ. The V gene end was trimmed by 4 bases and the J gene end by 8 bases; junction bases not matched to a gene: 19. The CDR3 covers 20 residues.